The rows below give T cell receptor beta chains drawn from one sample of a study of blood T cell repertoires in COVID-19. Data came from immunoSEQ multiplex PCR; TCRdb stores just in-frame clones and leaves some out. In the table there are fewer than 75,000 clones, just over 85% of which are singletons. Sample: peripheral blood. Every receptor here comes from a man between 50 and 59 years old with active COVID-19. Each CDR3 is given with its conserved first and last residue. D genes are given only for firm matches. For some rows the clone size is stated as once, few or many, or as a class when expanded; others skip it.

J: TRBJ2-6
V: TRBV6-6
size: NA
D: NA
DNA: TGTGCCAGCAATCTTTACTCTGGGGCCAACGTCCTGACTTTC
CDR3: CASNLYSGANVLTF

J: TRBJ1-1
V: TRBV11-3
size: NA
D: NA
DNA: TGTGCCAGCAGAGGTTACGCGACAGCTGAAGCTTTCTTT
CDR3: CASRGYATAEAFF

J: TRBJ2-5
V: TRBV28
size: NA
D: TRBD1
DNA: TGTGCCAGCAGTTTTCGAGACAGGGCCTTAGAGACCCAGTACTTC
CDR3: CASSFRDRALETQYF

J: TRBJ2-6
V: TRBV7-6
size: NA
D: TRBD1
DNA: TGTGCCAGCAGCCCCGGACAGGGTGAGAGCTCTGGGGCCAACGTCCTGACTTTC
CDR3: CASSPGQGESSGANVLTF

J: TRBJ2-1
V: TRBV6-5
size: NA
D: TRBD2
DNA: TGTGCCAGCAGTTCCAGGACTAGCGGATACTACAATGAGCAGTTCTTC
CDR3: CASSSRTSGYYNEQFF

J: TRBJ1-2
V: TRBV3-1/TRBV3-2
size: NA
D: NA
DNA: TGTGCCAGCAGCCCAACTACAGGGTTCGGCTATGGCTACACCTTC
CDR3: CASSPTTGFGYGYTF

J: TRBJ1-6
V: TRBV5-6
size: NA
D: TRBD1
DNA: TGTGCCAGCAGCCCGACCCGGACAGGGGGCGTTTATTCACCCCTCCACTTT
CDR3: CASSPTRTGGVYSPLHF

J: TRBJ2-1
V: TRBV19
size: NA
D: NA
DNA: TGTGCCAGTAGGTCGGGAGCGGTCGGACACAATGAGCAGTTCTTC
CDR3: CASRSGAVGHNEQFF

J: TRBJ1-2
V: TRBV2
size: NA
D: NA
DNA: TGTGCCAGCAAGGAACTACAGGGTGCCACAGGCTACACCTTC
CDR3: CASKELQGATGYTF

J: TRBJ2-1
V: TRBV24-1
size: NA
D: TRBD2
DNA: TGTGCCACCAGTGGATTAGCGGGAGGTCACAATGAGCAGTTCTTC
CDR3: CATSGLAGGHNEQFF

J: TRBJ1-4
V: TRBV5-4
size: NA
D: TRBD1
DNA: TGTGCCAGCAGCTTTGACAGGGGAGATGAAAAACTGTTTTTT
CDR3: CASSFDRGDEKLFF

J: TRBJ2-1
V: TRBV10-1
size: NA
D: TRBD2
DNA: TGCGCCAGCAGTGAGTACGGGGGGAACAATGAGCAGTTCTTC
CDR3: CASSEYGGNNEQFF

J: TRBJ1-1
V: TRBV19
size: NA
D: NA
DNA: TGTGCCAGTAGTCCCGGTGGGCCCACTGAAGCTTTCTTT
CDR3: CASSPGGPTEAFF

J: TRBJ2-3
V: TRBV2
size: NA
D: TRBD2
DNA: TGTGCCAGCACCATACTAGCGTCTGGCACAGATACGCAGTATTTT
CDR3: CASTILASGTDTQYF

J: TRBJ2-7
V: TRBV12-1
size: NA
D: NA
DNA: TGTGCCAGCAGCTCCCCGGGACACCACAGCCGGGTTTACGAGCAGTACTTC
CDR3: CASSSPGHHSRVYEQYF

J: TRBJ2-3
V: TRBV9
size: NA
D: TRBD2
DNA: TGTGCCAGCAGCCCACCACTAGCGGGAGGGCCTCGGGCAGATACGCAGTATTTT
CDR3: CASSPPLAGGPRADTQYF

J: TRBJ1-2
V: TRBV4-1
size: NA
D: NA
DNA: TGCGCCAGCAGCCAAGATCTCGGACAGCACTATGGCTACACCTTC
CDR3: CASSQDLGQHYGYTF

J: TRBJ1-1
V: TRBV18
size: NA
D: NA
DNA: TGTGCCAGCTCACCCGGCGGGAACACTGAAGCTTTCTTT
CDR3: CASSPGGNTEAFF

J: TRBJ2-1
V: TRBV12-5
size: few
D: TRBD1
DNA: TGTGCTAGTGGTTTCGGGACAGGGGGTAGTAATGAGCAGTTCTTC
CDR3: CASGFGTGGSNEQFF

J: TRBJ1-4
V: TRBV3-1/TRBV3-2
size: few
D: TRBD1
DNA: TGTGCCAGCAGTCGGACAGGGAACGGAAAACTGTTTTTT
CDR3: CASSRTGNGKLFF

J: TRBJ1-1
V: TRBV29-1
size: NA
D: NA
DNA: TGCAGCGTGGCAAACACTGAAGCTTTCTTT
CDR3: CSVANTEAFF

J: TRBJ1-2
V: TRBV21-1
size: NA
D: NA
DNA: TGTGCCAGCAGCCCCCAGGACAGGAGGCGACGCTATGGCTACACCTTC
CDR3: CASSPQDRRRRYGYTF

J: TRBJ1-2
V: TRBV4-1
size: NA
D: TRBD1
DNA: TGCGCCAGCAGCCAAGCTTGGACAGGGGGCTCTAACTATGGCTACACCTTC
CDR3: CASSQAWTGGSNYGYTF

J: TRBJ2-2
V: TRBV6-5
size: NA
D: TRBD2
DNA: TGTGCCAGCAGTTACGGTAGCGGGGGGCTCACCGGGGAGCTGTTTTTT
CDR3: CASSYGSGGLTGELFF

J: TRBJ1-2
V: TRBV7-9
size: NA
D: TRBD1
DNA: TGTGCCAGCAGCCTGACAGGGGTGGAGGGCTACACCTTC
CDR3: CASSLTGVEGYTF

J: TRBJ1-6
V: TRBV5-1
size: NA
D: NA
DNA: TGCGCCAGCAGCAGAACAGGGAGTTCTTCACCCCTCCACTTT
CDR3: CASSRTGSSSPLHF

J: TRBJ1-5
V: TRBV14
size: NA
D: NA
DNA: TGTGCCAGCAGCCAAGTGGCAGGTCAGCCCCAGCATTTT
CDR3: CASSQVAGQPQHF

J: TRBJ2-1
V: TRBV2
size: NA
D: TRBD2
DNA: TGTGCCAGCAGTGAATGGCTAGCGGGAGGGTCGAGCTCCTACAATGAGCAGTTCTTC
CDR3: CASSEWLAGGSSSYNEQFF

J: TRBJ2-3
V: TRBV10-1
size: NA
D: TRBD2
DNA: TGCGCCAGCAGTGAGTCCAGACTAGCCACAGATACGCAGTATTTT
CDR3: CASSESRLATDTQYF

J: TRBJ2-7
V: TRBV14
size: NA
D: TRBD2
DNA: TGTGCCAGCAGCTTCCGACTAGCGGGGGCCCACGAGCAGTACTTC
CDR3: CASSFRLAGAHEQYF

J: TRBJ2-1
V: TRBV10-1
size: NA
D: TRBD1
DNA: TGCGCCAGCAGTCCGGGACAGAGCTACAATGAGCAGTTCTTC
CDR3: CASSPGQSYNEQFF